Listed below are T cell receptor beta chains from one sample, sequenced in a study of graft-versus-host responses after intestinal transplantation. Repertoires were generated with immunoSEQ multiplex PCR, while TCRdb's copy carries only in-frame clones and drops some. Among fewer than 50,000 clones listed, 75% to 95% were seen once. This specimen consisted of PBMCs, obtained 524 days after transplant. The receptors here all came from a human patient who received an intestinal transplant, so some T cells may come from the graft donor. The CDR3 runs from the conserved cysteine through the conserved F or W. The order of the fields is CDR3 DNA, CDR3 protein, V gene, J gene, D gene, clone size, CDR3 length. The D gene is left open where the match is weak. Size is stated for part of the rows, as once, few or many counts, or as a class when the clone is expanded.

TGTGCCAGTAGCCCTACTCCCCCGGCCTCCTATGAGCAGTACTTC	CASSPTPPASYEQYF	TRBV19	TRBJ2-7	NA	NA	15
TGTGCCAGCAGACCACTAGCGGTAAACAATGAGCAGTTCTTC	CASRPLAVNNEQFF	TRBV6-5	TRBJ2-1	TRBD2	few	14
TGTGCCAGCAGGTACTCGGGGACTAGCACAGATACGCAGTATTTT	CASRYSGTSTDTQYF	TRBV6-5	TRBJ2-3	NA	NA	15
TGCGCCAGCAGCTTGCAGTCAAATGAAAAACTGTTTTTT	CASSLQSNEKLFF	TRBV5-1	TRBJ1-4	NA	few	13
TGTGCCAGCAGCTTACAGGGGCCCTCTGCCTATGGCTACACCTTC	CASSLQGPSAYGYTF	TRBV5-8	TRBJ1-2	TRBD1	NA	15
TGTGCCAGCAGCGTTAGGACTTCTGCGGGAGATACGCAGTATTTT	CASSVRTSAGDTQYF	TRBV9	TRBJ2-3	NA	NA	15
TGTGCCAGCAGCTTAGTCGGTGGAAACACCATATATTTT	CASSLVGGNTIYF	TRBV7-2	TRBJ1-3	NA	NA	13
TGTGCCAGCAGTTTGAGGGGGGAAGGTTACGAGCAGTACTTC	CASSLRGEGYEQYF	TRBV28	TRBJ2-7	NA	NA	14
TGTGCCAGCAGCTTTCCTGGCCTCGACTACGAGCAGTACTTC	CASSFPGLDYEQYF	TRBV5-4	TRBJ2-7	NA	NA	14
TGTGCCAGCAGCCCTCCGGGACTAGGCTACGAGCAGTACTTT	CASSPPGLGYEQYF	TRBV11-2	TRBJ2-7	TRBD2	NA	14
TGCAGCGGGGGGGAGAGAACCGGGACTGAAGCTTTCTTT	CSGGERTGTEAFF	TRBV29-1	TRBJ1-1	NA	NA	13
TGCGCCAGCAGCCAAGTTCTAGCGGGATGGGAAAATGAGCAGTTCTTC	CASSQVLAGWENEQFF	TRBV4-1	TRBJ2-1	TRBD2	NA	16
TGTGCCTGGAGGTATTCTGGAAACACCATATATTTT	CAWRYSGNTIYF	TRBV30	TRBJ1-3	NA	NA	12
TGTGCCAGCAGCTTCCGGACTAGCGGGAGCCACGAGCAGTACTTC	CASSFRTSGSHEQYF	TRBV7-6	TRBJ2-7	TRBD2	NA	15
TGTGCCAGCAGTCCTGAAATATACCACGGGAGCTATGGCTACACCTTC	CASSPEIYHGSYGYTF	TRBV7-6	TRBJ1-2	NA	once	16
TGTGCCAGCAGCGACCGACAGGGTAATTCACCCCTCCACTTT	CASSDRQGNSPLHF	TRBV21-1	TRBJ1-6	NA	NA	14
TGTGCCAGCAGCGTAACCACATATAGCACAGATACGCAGTATTTT	CASSVTTYSTDTQYF	TRBV9	TRBJ2-3	NA	NA	15
TGTGCCAGCAGGAGGACAGGGGGCAACTATGGCTACACCTTC	CASRRTGGNYGYTF	TRBV28	TRBJ1-2	TRBD1	NA	14
TGCGCCAGCAGCCAAGGGATTTCAAATTCACCCCTCCACTTT	CASSQGISNSPLHF	TRBV4-1	TRBJ1-6	NA	NA	14
TGTGCCAGCAGCTTAGATCTTTGGTCGAACACTGAAGCTTTCTTT	CASSLDLWSNTEAFF	TRBV7-9	TRBJ1-1	NA	NA	15
TGTGCCAGCAGTGACAGCTCCTACGAGCAGTACTTC	CASSDSSYEQYF	TRBV6-6	TRBJ2-7	NA	NA	12
TGTGCCAGCAGCTCGCCTTCGGGGGCAGAGACCCAGTACTTC	CASSSPSGAETQYF	TRBV7-7	TRBJ2-5	NA	NA	14
TGTGCCATCAGCGGGGGGACTCACACTGAAGCTTTCTTT	CAISGGTHTEAFF	TRBV10-3	TRBJ1-1	NA	once	13
TGTGCCAGCAGTTACCTACAGGGGAACACTGAAGCTTTCTTT	CASSYLQGNTEAFF	TRBV6-5	TRBJ1-1	NA	NA	14
TGCGCCAGCAGCCAAGATCCTAGCGGGTACGAGCAGTACTTC	CASSQDPSGYEQYF	TRBV4-1	TRBJ2-7	TRBD2	NA	14
TGTGCCAGCAGCTTACGAGCGGCGTCTTATGGCTACACCTTC	CASSLRAASYGYTF	TRBV7-2	TRBJ1-2	NA	NA	14
TGTGCCAGCAGTTCGGACTCAGGTCCCACCTACGAGCAGTACTTC	CASSSDSGPTYEQYF	TRBV6-5	TRBJ2-7	NA	NA	15
TGTGCCAGCAGCGTCAGTACTATCTCCTACGAGCAGTACTTC	CASSVSTISYEQYF	TRBV9	TRBJ2-7	NA	NA	14
TGTGCCAGCAGCTGGGACGGACCGAATAGCAATCAGCCCCAGCATTTT	CASSWDGPNSNQPQHF	TRBV27	TRBJ1-5	NA	few	16
TGTGCCTCTCGGAAGGGACAGGGAGTCTACGAGCAGTACTTC	CASRKGQGVYEQYF	TRBV30	TRBJ2-7	TRBD1	NA	14
TGCGCCAGCAGCTTGGAGAGCCGGAGGTACAATGAGCAGTTCTTC	CASSLESRRYNEQFF	TRBV5-1	TRBJ2-1	NA	NA	15
TGTGCCAGCAGTTTATTGCGGGAGGCGGGGACAGATACGCAGTATTTT	CASSLLREAGTDTQYF	TRBV28	TRBJ2-3	TRBD2	NA	16
TGTGCCAGCAGCCCTATACAGGGGGGTGAGCAGTTCTTC	CASSPIQGGEQFF	TRBV9	TRBJ2-1	TRBD1	NA	13
TGTGCCAGCAGCTTCGGAAATCTGGGTGCGAACACCGGGGAGCTGTTTTTT	CASSFGNLGANTGELFF	TRBV7-3	TRBJ2-2	NA	NA	17
TGTGCCATCAGCCGAGACAACGCAGATACGCAGTATTTT	CAISRDNADTQYF	TRBV10-3	TRBJ2-3	NA	NA	13
TGCGCCAGCAGCCCGGGTAACCGAAAGACCTATGGCTACACCTTC	CASSPGNRKTYGYTF	TRBV4-1	TRBJ1-2	NA	NA	15
TGTGCCAGTAACCCTCAGGGACAGACTGAAGCTTTCTTT	CASNPQGQTEAFF	TRBV19	TRBJ1-1	TRBD1	NA	13
TGTGCCACCAGCCCTCACCGGGCGGAAGGTGAGCAGTTCTTC	CATSPHRAEGEQFF	TRBV15	TRBJ2-1	NA	NA	14
TGTGCCAGCAGTTTAAGGTCCCATCAGCCCCAGCATTTT	CASSLRSHQPQHF	TRBV27	TRBJ1-5	NA	NA	13
TGTGCCAGCAGCTTAGGTCCGGCAGGGTACGAAAAACTGTTTTTT	CASSLGPAGYEKLFF	TRBV11-2	TRBJ1-4	NA	NA	15
TGTGCCAGCAGCATGAAACGGGACTCCCAATCGCGCCACAATGAGCAGTTCTTC	CASSMKRDSQSRHNEQFF	TRBV5-4	TRBJ2-1	NA	NA	18
TGTGCCAGCTCACAGTCGACAGGGAACCTCTACGAGCAGTACTTC	CASSQSTGNLYEQYF	TRBV18	TRBJ2-7	TRBD1	NA	15
TGTGCCAGCAGCCCTCGACTAGCGTCCACCTACGAGCAGTACTTC	CASSPRLASTYEQYF	TRBV9	TRBJ2-7	TRBD2	NA	15
TGCGCCAGCAGCCAGTACAGGGGTCTGACCTACGAGCAGTACTTC	CASSQYRGLTYEQYF	TRBV4-3	TRBJ2-7	TRBD1	NA	15
TGTGCCAGCAGCTTAGGACTAGCGGGGGTACAGGAGTTCTTC	CASSLGLAGVQEFF	TRBV7-2	TRBJ2-1	TRBD2	NA	14
TGTGCCAGCAGTGAAACAGGCGGAGGTAACTTC	CASSETGGGNF	TRBV6-1	TRBJ2-7	NA	NA	11
TGTGCCAGCAGCCAAGGGCTACTGCTAGCCAAAAACATTCAGTACTTC	CASSQGLLLAKNIQYF	TRBV14	TRBJ2-4	NA	NA	16
TGTGCCAGCAGCTTAGCGCGGGGACTAGCGGATATGAACACCGGGGAGCTGTTTTTT	CASSLARGLADMNTGELFF	TRBV7-9	TRBJ2-2	TRBD2	NA	19
TGCGCCAGCAGCTTGGAGGTGGTGGGAACTGAAGCTTTCTTT	CASSLEVVGTEAFF	TRBV5-1	TRBJ1-1	NA	NA	14
TGCGCCAGCAGCCAAACCTTCGCGCTAGCGGGAGCACGGAATGAGCAGTTCTTC	CASSQTFALAGARNEQFF	TRBV4-3	TRBJ2-1	TRBD2	NA	18
TGCGCCAGCAGCTTGGCACTGAGCTCCTACAATGAGCAGTTCTTC	CASSLALSSYNEQFF	TRBV5-1	TRBJ2-1	NA	NA	15
TGCAGCGGGGGCTTTGGTAACGAGCAGTACTTC	CSGGFGNEQYF	TRBV29-1	TRBJ2-7	NA	once	11
TGTGCCAGCAGCTTAACGGCCGGAGGACGGCCCGAGACCCAGTACTTC	CASSLTAGGRPETQYF	TRBV7-3	TRBJ2-5	NA	NA	16
TGTGCCAGCAGCTTAAACAATGAGCAGTTCTTC	CASSLNNEQFF	TRBV28	TRBJ2-1	NA	NA	11